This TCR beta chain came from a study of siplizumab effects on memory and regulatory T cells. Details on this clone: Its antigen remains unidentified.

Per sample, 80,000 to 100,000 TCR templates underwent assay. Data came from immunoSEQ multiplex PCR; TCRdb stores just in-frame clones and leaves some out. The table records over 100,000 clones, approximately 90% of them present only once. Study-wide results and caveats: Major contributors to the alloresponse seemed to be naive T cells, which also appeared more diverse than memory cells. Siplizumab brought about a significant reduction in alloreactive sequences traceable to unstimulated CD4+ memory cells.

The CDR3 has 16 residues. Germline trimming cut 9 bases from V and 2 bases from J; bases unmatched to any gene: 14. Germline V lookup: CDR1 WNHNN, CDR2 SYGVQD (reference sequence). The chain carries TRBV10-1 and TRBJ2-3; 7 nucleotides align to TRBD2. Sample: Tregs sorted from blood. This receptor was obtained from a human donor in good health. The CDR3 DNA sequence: TGCGCCAGTGCCCCCGATCGCGGGAGATACACAGATACGCAGTATTTT. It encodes CASAPDRGRYTDTQYF.